The source of this T cell receptor beta chain is a study of a mutant IDH1 vaccine in newly diagnosed glioma. Across the study: Vaccination was launched 4-6 weeks after radiotherapy alone, or with temozolomide cycles.

Regarding time point: week 5, during vaccination. Doses comprised 300 ug of mutant IDH1 20-mer peptide each, plus topical imiquimod. The CDR3 totals 13 residues. With V trimmed by 6 bases and J by 4 bases, 2 bases remained unmatched. Looked up from germline, CDR1 is SNHLY and CDR2 is FYNNEI. A remark on this clone: Its antigen is currently unknown.

Sequenced by immunoSEQ multiplex PCR; TCRdb stores in-frame clones only, minus some. This table holds approximately 57,000 clones, roughly 82% found once. This specimen consisted of PBMCs, obtained from a glioma patient whose treatment included an IDH1 peptide vaccine. The sequence was collected from a woman aged 18-30 years with glioma. Some clones in this sample may be carry-over from other donors' samples. The rearrangement uses TRBV2 and TRBJ1-5, with 8 nucleotides matching TRBD1. Here the CDR3 reads CASRRTGNQPQHF. CDR3 coding DNA: TGTGCCAGCAGGCGGACAGGGAATCAGCCCCAGCATTTT. Full variable domain (rest looked up from reference TRBV2 and TRBJ1-5): EPEVTQTPSHQVTQMGQEVILRCVPISNHLYFYWYRQILGQKVEFLVSFYNNEISEKSEIFDDQFSVERPDGSNFTLKIRSTKLEDSAMYFCASRRTGNQPQHFGDGTRLSIL.